This T cell receptor beta chain was captured in a study of blood T cell repertoires in COVID-19. Overall study: Sites across the United States, Italy and Spain contributed samples from acute and convalescent COVID-19. Sources were T cells, B-cell-depleted T cells, or PBMCs; the material itself was cDNA or gDNA.

Per the authors' pipeline: By means of reference gene primer amplification, nucleated cell counts were estimated. Clones were sequenced by immunoSEQ multiplex PCR, and TCRdb holds only the in-frame ones, with some missing. V, J and clone size are taken as reported in that table, and D and trimming were inferred from the DNA itself. The table records under 300,000 clones, more than 75% of them present only once. CDR1 SGHRS and CDR2 YFSETQ come from the germline V gene. V was clipped by 2 bases and J by 0 bases, with 12 bases between them. CDR3 size: 15 residues. What was sequenced was peripheral blood. The rearrangement uses TRBV5-1 and TRBJ2-7; D might be TRBD2 (5 bases). The TCR originated in an elderly man with acute or convalescent COVID-19. For the CDR3, the DNA is TGCGCCAGCAGCTTAGCGGCTCTGAGCTCCTACGAGCAGTACTTC. Its protein is CASSLAALSSYEQYF.